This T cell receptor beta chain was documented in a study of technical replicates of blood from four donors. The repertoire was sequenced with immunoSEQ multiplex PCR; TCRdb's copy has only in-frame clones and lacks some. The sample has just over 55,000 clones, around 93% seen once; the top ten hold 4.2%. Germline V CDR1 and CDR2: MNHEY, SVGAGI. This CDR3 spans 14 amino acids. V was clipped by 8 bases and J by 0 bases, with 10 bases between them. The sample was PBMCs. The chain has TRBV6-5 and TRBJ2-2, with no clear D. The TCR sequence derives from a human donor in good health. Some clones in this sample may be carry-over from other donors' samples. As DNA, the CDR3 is TGTGCCAGCCGCCAAACTTCGAACACCGGGGAGCTGTTTTTT. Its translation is CASRQTSNTGELFF.